The 12 T cell receptor beta chains below all came from one sample that was sequenced in a study of blood T cells in healthy people across ages. Using a J-beta primer mix together with a sample-barcoded 5' primer, a second PCR was run for about 7 to 12 cycles. TCRdb reanalysed the 5' RACE reads using MiXCR and keeps one entry per CDR3 protein. The sample includes hundreds of thousands of distinct CDR3 sequences, roughly 58% of them seen just once. Sequenced input: blood. The receptors shown here come from a man aged 55 to 69 in good health.

This clonotype showed up just a few times. The chain links TRBV28 to TRBJ2-5; the match to TRBD1 covers 7 bases. Germline lookup yields CDR1 MDHEN and CDR2 SYDVKM. V shed 5 bases and J 5 bases; nucleotides not matched to a gene: 2. The CDR3 covers 12 residues. Here the CDR3 reads CASSDRVETQYF. The CDR3 nucleotides are TGTGCCAGCAGTGACAGGGTGGAGACCCAGTACTTC.

This chain joins TRBV28 and TRBJ1-2; D is perhaps TRBD1 (5 bases). Germline CDR1 MDHEN, CDR2 SYDVKM. The CDR3 is 12 amino acids. V was trimmed by 5 bases and J by 8 bases, leaving 12 bases between them. CDR3 in DNA: TGTGCCAGCAGTAGCTTGACAGACGGCTACACCTTC. The encoded protein is CASSSLTDGYTF.

This clonotype occurred a few times. The chain joins TRBV25-1 to TRBJ1-2; D is possibly TRBD1 (5 bases). V lost 9 bases to trimming and J lost 4 bases, with 9 bases between them. Per germline, CDR1 MGHDK and CDR2 SYGVNS. The CDR3 is 11 residues long. CDR3 nucleotide sequence: TGTGCCAGTAGGGGTGGCTATGGCTACACCTTC. It codes for CASRGGYGYTF.

The J gene is TRBJ2-5, the V gene TRBV7-9, with TRBD1 matching 8 bases. V trimming: 3 bases; J trimming: 6 bases; junction bases outside the gene matches: 12. The CDR3 totals 16 residues. Germline V gene lookup returns CDR1 SEHNR and CDR2 FQNEAQ (reference sequence). CDR3 sequence reads: CASSFHPTGVGQTQYF. The CDR3 nucleotides read TGTGCCAGCAGCTTCCATCCGACAGGGGTAGGGCAGACCCAGTACTTC.

V and J are TRBV7-9 and TRBJ2-7; D possibly corresponds to TRBD1 (6 bases). CDR1 SEHNR and CDR2 FQNEAQ come from the germline V gene (reference sequence). This CDR3 is built from 14 residues. Trimming took 5 bases from V and 4 from J, leaving 15 bases between them. DNA for the CDR3: TGTGCCAGCAGCCAACAGGGTGGAGTATACGAGCAGTACTTC. This sequence encodes CASSQQGGVYEQYF.

This chain uses TRBV5-1 with TRBJ2-3; weak D call: TRBD1 (5 bases). The CDR3 runs 16 residues. In germline, CDR1 is SGHRS, CDR2 YFSETQ. V was clipped by 0 bases and J by 3 bases, with 14 bases between them. The CDR3 loop reads CASSLEGRALTDTQYF. The CDR3 region has the DNA TGCGCCAGCAGCTTGGAAGGCAGGGCCCTAACAGATACGCAGTATTTT.

A few counts support this clonotype. The V gene is TRBV12-3 or TRBV12-4, the J gene TRBJ2-5, with D hard to call. V lost 7 bases and J lost 6, with 15 bases in between. This CDR3 has 13 amino acids. The CDR3 reads CASNLHGPKTQYF. Here the CDR3 DNA reads TGTGCCAGCAACCTACACGGCCCCAAGACCCAGTACTTC.

V usage is TRBV24-1 and J usage is TRBJ2-1, with unresolved D. The DNA end lines up better with TRBJ2-7; the J call may be wrong. The CDR3 spans 17 residues. Looked up from germline, CDR1 is KGHDR and CDR2 is SFDVKD. CDR3 coding DNA: TGTGCCACCAGTGATGCCTTGGGTACGAGCTCCTACAATGAGCAGTACTTC. Encoded protein: CATSDALGTSSYNEQYF.

The chain carries TRBV28 and TRBJ2-1, with 9 bases matching TRBD2. Unmatched junction bases numbered 7, after V lost 7 bases and J lost 6 bases. Germline lookup yields CDR1 MDHEN and CDR2 SYDVKM. The CDR3 runs 14 residues. In DNA, the CDR3 is TGTGCCAGCATTAGCGGGGGCAGCAGCAATGAGCAGTTCTTC. Residues: CASISGGSSNEQFF. Complete variable domain (other parts from reference TRBV28 and TRBJ2-1): DVKVTQSSRYLVKRTGEKVFLECVQDMDHENMFWYRQDPGLGLRLIYFSYDVKMKEKGDIPEGYSVSREKKERFSLILESASTNQTSMYLCASISGGSSNEQFFGPGTRLTVL.

This chain links TRBV29-1 with TRBJ2-5, with a tentative D call TRBD1 (5 bases). CDR1 and CDR2 (germline): SQVTM, ANQGSEA. Deletions cut 6 bases from V and 9 bases from J, with 23 bases between. This CDR3 spans 14 amino acids. CDR3 in DNA: TGCAGCGTCGCCACCGTGACAGCCTTTGAGGCCCAGTACTTC. It translates to CSVATVTAFEAQYF. The entire variable domain, with the rest obtained from reference TRBV29-1 and TRBJ2-5, is as follows: SAVISQKPSRDICQRGTSLTIQCQVDSQVTMMFWYRQQPGQSLTLIATANQGSEATYESGFVIDKFPISRPNLTFSTLTVSNMSPEDSSIYLCSVATVTAFEAQYFGPGTRLLVL.

The CDR3 DNA is TGCAGTGCTAGTTTAGGACTTCTGCTCAATGAGCAGTTCTTC. This encodes CSASLGLLLNEQFF. The chain has TRBV20-1 and TRBJ2-1; D perhaps matches TRBD2 (5 bases). Deletions cut 3 bases from V and 6 bases from J, with 15 bases between. CDR1 and CDR2 from the germline V gene are DFQATT and SNEGSKA (reference sequence). This CDR3 is built from 14 residues.

This clonotype turned up a few times. V usage is TRBV4-1 and J usage is TRBJ1-4; TRBD1 is a possible D gene (5 bases). Trimming removed 4 bases from V and 3 bases from J, with 15 bases in between. CDR1 is MGHRA, CDR2 YSYEKL, per germline. The CDR3 totals 16 residues. The CDR3 protein is CASSPAPGLPNEKLFF. CDR3 bases: TGCGCCAGCAGCCCTGCGCCGGGACTGCCTAATGAAAAACTGTTTTTT.